One and the same sample provided the 14 T cell receptor beta chains below, sequenced in a study of cytomegalovirus exposure and HLA in healthy donors. Researchers ran the PCR with 60 Vbeta and 13 Jbeta primers. Sequenced by immunoSEQ multiplex PCR; TCRdb stores in-frame clones only, minus some. The data hold about 84,000 clones, with 78% observed a single time. The source material was PBMCs. These receptors all come from a male donor in good health and CMV-seropositive.

The chain carries TRBV15 and TRBJ1-5, with D unclear. Deletions cut 2 bases from V and 9 bases from J, with 20 bases between. The CDR3 extends over 16 amino acids. The germline V gene has CDR1 LNHNV and CDR2 YYDKDF (reference sequence). The CDR3 reads CATSRPPFAGRMPQHF. Written as DNA, the CDR3 is TGTGCCACCAGCAGACCCCCCTTCGCGGGAAGGATGCCCCAGCATTTT. The full variable domain, with the rest looked up from reference TRBV15 and TRBJ1-5, is DAMVIQNPRYQVTQFGKPVTLSCSQTLNHNVMYWYQQKSSQAPKLLFHYYDKDFNNEADTPDNFQSRRPNTSFCFLDIRSPGLGDTAMYLCATSRPPFAGRMPQHFGDGTRLSIL.

This clone was seen just once. The CDR3: CASSRQDEHEKLFF. In DNA, the CDR3 is TGTGCCAGCAGCCGACAGGATGAACATGAAAAACTGTTTTTT. The chain recombines TRBV5-4 with TRBJ1-4; weak D call: TRBD1 (6 bases). Looked up from germline, CDR1 is SGHNT and CDR2 is YYREEE (reference sequence). The CDR3 runs to 14 residues. The ends were cut back, 4 bases at V and 6 bases at J, with 13 bases in the middle.

This clone was seen a few times. The chain has TRBV6-4 and TRBJ2-5; TRBD2 agrees at 9 bases. Germline CDR1 and CDR2: MRHNA and SNTAGT. The CDR3 covers 15 residues. The J segment lost 5 bases and the V segment lost 3 bases, leaving 7 bases of the junction unmatched. The CDR3 loop is CASSEVAGAVETQYF. CDR3 coding DNA: TGTGCCAGCAGTGAGGTAGCGGGAGCTGTCGAGACCCAGTACTTC.

V and J are TRBV2 and TRBJ2-2; 8 bases are shared with TRBD1. The V segment lost 6 bases and the J segment 6 bases; nucleotides outside the gene matches: 6. The CDR3 length is 14 residues. The V gene's germline CDR1 is SNHLY and CDR2 FYNNEI. The chain's CDR3 is CASSLQGVPGELFF. The CDR3 coding sequence is TGTGCCAGCAGCTTACAGGGGGTCCCCGGGGAGCTGTTTTTT.

V usage is TRBV18 and J usage is TRBJ1-1; D gene uncertain. V lost 2 bases and J 6 bases, leaving 10 bases between the germline ends. Looked up from germline, CDR1 is KGHSH and CDR2 is LQKENI. CDR3 length: 13 amino acids. The CDR3 DNA sequence: TGTGCCAGCTCACCAGGTTCCGGGGCTGAAGCTTTCTTT. Protein product: CASSPGSGAEAFF.

DNA for the CDR3: TGTGCCAGCAGCTGGACTAGCGGGATAGACAATGAGCAGTTCTTC. This translates into CASSWTSGIDNEQFF. J is TRBJ2-1 and V is TRBV5-6; the match to TRBD2 covers 12 bases. CDR3 length: 15 residues. The J segment lost 5 bases and the V segment lost 3 bases, leaving 3 bases of the junction unmatched. Germline CDR1 is SGHDT and CDR2 is YYEEEE.

This clone came up a few times. CDR3 DNA: TGCGCCAGCAGCCCCGCGGGAGGTTTGAACACTGAAGCTTTCTTT. Its translation is CASSPAGGLNTEAFF. V usage is TRBV5-1 and J usage is TRBJ1-1; D not resolved. This CDR3 has 15 residues. Germline V CDR1 and CDR2: SGHRS, YFSETQ. The germline V and J ends were trimmed by 4 bases and 0 bases, with 13 bases remaining between them.

The chain is built from TRBV18 and TRBJ2-7; 8 nucleotides align to TRBD2. Germline CDR1 is KGHSH and CDR2 is LQKENI. The J segment lost 1 base and the V segment lost 3 bases, leaving 5 bases of the junction unmatched. This CDR3 contains 15 residues. As DNA, the CDR3 is TGTGCCAGCTCACCCGAGGCTAGCGGGTCCTACGAGCAGTACTTC. Its translation is CASSPEASGSYEQYF.

The J gene is TRBJ2-3, the V gene TRBV10-1; TRBD2 matches at 8 bases. The ends lost 3 bases at V and 3 bases at J; junction bases unmatched: 5. The CDR3 has 15 amino acids. In germline, CDR1 is WNHNN, CDR2 SYGVQD (reference sequence). The CDR3 DNA is TGCGCCAGCAGTGATGGAGCGGGAGTGACAGATACGCAGTATTTT. Encoded protein: CASSDGAGVTDTQYF.

The chain uses TRBV5-4 and TRBJ2-7; TRBD1 agrees at 10 bases. This CDR3 spans 15 amino acids. Germline V gene lookup returns CDR1 SGHNT and CDR2 YYREEE (reference sequence). Trimming took 1 base from V and 3 from J; bases not matched to a gene: 4. The CDR3: CASSLRGTGDYEQYF. Written as DNA, the CDR3 is TGTGCCAGCAGCTTGAGGGGGACAGGGGACTACGAGCAGTACTTC.

Only a few counts were recorded for this clone. This chain uses TRBV6-1 with TRBJ1-2, with D uncertain. This CDR3 contains 15 residues. With 5 bases removed from V and 0 bases from J, the gap between germline ends came to 13 bases. CDR1 is MNHNS and CDR2 is SASEGT in the germline V gene. The CDR3 sequence is CASSLTGGPNYGYTF. DNA for the CDR3: TGTGCCAGCAGTTTGACCGGCGGCCCTAACTATGGCTACACCTTC.

V is TRBV9 and J is TRBJ2-3; TRBD1 aligns across 8 bases. There are 12 residues in the CDR3. Germline values: CDR1 SGDLS, CDR2 YYNGEE. The ends lost 4 bases at V and 7 bases at J; junction bases unmatched: 2. CDR3 DNA sequence: TGTGCCAGCAGCCGGACAGGGAATACGCAGTATTTT. Translation: CASSRTGNTQYF.

V and J are TRBV10-3 and TRBJ1-1; 7 nucleotides line up with TRBD1. Trimming removed 5 bases from V and 0 bases from J; junction bases left unmatched: 3. The CDR3 has 14 residues. Per germline, CDR1 ENHRY and CDR2 SYGVKD. This chain's CDR3 is CAISPTGMNTEAFF. CDR3 coding DNA: TGTGCCATCAGTCCGACAGGGATGAACACTGAAGCTTTCTTT.

CDR3 in DNA: TGTGCCAGCAGCTCGGTGGGAACTAGTCTGACAGATACGCAGTATTTT. The encoded protein is CASSSVGTSLTDTQYF. The rearrangement links TRBV5-4 to TRBJ2-3, with D perhaps matching TRBD2 (5 bases). CDR1 and CDR2 from the germline V gene are SGHNT and YYREEE (reference sequence). The V end lost 3 bases, the J end lost 3 bases, and 17 bases lay between the germline ends. The CDR3 is made up of 16 amino acids.